This T cell receptor beta chain was sequenced in a study of blood T cell repertoires in COVID-19. Study details: In each case, the material was cDNA or gDNA derived from T cells, B-cell-depleted T cells, or PBMCs.

Produced via immunoSEQ multiplex PCR; TCRdb's table is partial and in-frame only. The repertoire holds about 190,000 clones, with approximately 82% as singletons. With 6 bases removed from V and 2 bases from J, the gap between germline ends came to 11 bases. Germline values: CDR1 MNHEY, CDR2 SVGAGI. The CDR3 runs to 13 residues. Cohort placement rested on clinical history that participants reported themselves. This sequence joins TRBV6-5 and TRBJ2-7; TRBD1 is a possible D gene (6 bases). This TCR was sampled from a woman in her forties or fifties who had recovered from COVID-19. Material: PBMCs or T cells enriched from blood (not recorded which). In DNA form, the CDR3 reads TGTGCCAGCAGGGACAGACAGGCCTACGAGCAGTACTTC. This codes for CASRDRQAYEQYF.